These 2 T cell receptor beta chains came from one sample sequenced in a study of tumor-infiltrating lymphocytes in localized non-small cell lung cancer (dated by TCRdb to about 2021). Libraries came from the immunoSEQ multiplex PCR assay. This immuneACCESS table, as held by TCRdb, lists in-frame sequences with V and J called but not all clones. Of the missing ones, under half trace to an unresolved V gene in checked studies; the others have no known cause. Recorded for this sample are about 21,000 clones; nearly 80% of them occurred a single time. The ten most abundant clones make up 3.4% of the sample. Material for sequencing was lung tumor tissue. These receptors all come from a human donor with non-small cell lung cancer.

The chain uses TRBV7-9 and TRBJ1-1; D unresolved. The CDR3 sequence is 14 residues long. Germline V gene lookup returns CDR1 SEHNR and CDR2 FQNEAQ (reference sequence). V was clipped by 7 bases and J by 4 bases, with 16 bases between them. The CDR3: CASNSRAGGTEAFF. For the CDR3, the DNA is TGTGCCAGCAACTCGAGGGCGGGTGGCACTGAAGCTTTCTTT.

Sample share makes this clone medium-sized. The gene calls are TRBV29-1 and TRBJ2-5, with 9 bases fitting TRBD2. This CDR3 spans 14 amino acids. The ends lost 5 bases at V and 4 bases at J; junction bases unmatched: 8. Germline CDR1 and CDR2: SQVTM and ANQGSEA. CDR3: CSVPLAGGRETQYF. The CDR3 region has the DNA TGCAGCGTTCCTCTCGCGGGAGGGCGAGAGACCCAGTACTTC.